One and the same sample provided the 5 T cell receptor beta chains below, sequenced in a study of cytomegalovirus exposure and HLA in healthy donors. 60 Vbeta and 13 Jbeta primers were used in PCR. Method: immunoSEQ multiplex PCR; TCRdb's copy keeps in-frame clones and lacks some. The data show 45,000 to 60,000 clones, around 70% seen once. Material: PBMCs. The receptors were sampled from a woman in her forties or fifties in good health and CMV-seronegative.

The CDR3 loop reads CASSLGQVTEAFF. The CDR3 DNA is TGTGCCAGCAGCTTAGGCCAGGTCACTGAAGCTTTCTTT. The V and J genes are TRBV7-9 and TRBJ1-1; D unclear. The ends were cut back, 1 base at V and 4 bases at J, with 7 bases in the middle. There are 13 residues in the CDR3. Germline CDR1 is SEHNR and CDR2 is FQNEAQ (reference sequence).

The chain has TRBV28 and TRBJ1-2; 8 nucleotides agree with TRBD1. The V gene's germline CDR1 is MDHEN and CDR2 SYDVKM. After removal of 9 bases from V and 4 bases from J, the junction contained 4 bases not matched to a gene. The CDR3 consists of 12 residues. The CDR3: CASRDRSYGYTF. The CDR3 coding sequence is TGTGCCAGTCGGGACAGGTCCTATGGCTACACCTTC.

The genes are TRBV25-1 and TRBJ2-7; the match to TRBD2 covers 10 bases. CDR1 and CDR2 from the germline V gene are MGHDK and SYGVNS. Trimming took 4 bases from V and 5 from J; bases not matched to a gene: 8. This CDR3 has 15 amino acids. The CDR3 region has the DNA TGTGCCAGCAGTGGGACTTGGACTAGCGGACACGAGCAGTACTTC. It is translated as CASSGTWTSGHEQYF.

The chain employs TRBV5-8 and TRBJ2-5, with TRBD1 matching 10 bases. The CDR3 runs 17 residues. V lost 0 bases and J lost 4; bases outside the gene matches: 9. Looked up from germline, CDR1 is SGHTS and CDR2 is YDEGEE. Written as DNA, the CDR3 is TGTGCCAGCAGCTTGGTCTCCGGGACAGGGGACCGAGAGACCCAGTACTTC. Translating gives CASSLVSGTGDRETQYF.

The gene calls are TRBV4-3 and TRBJ2-3, with D possibly being TRBD2 (6 bases). There are 15 residues in the CDR3. CDR1 and CDR2 from the germline V gene are LGHNA and YSLEER. V lost 5 bases, J lost 4 bases, and 16 bases lay in between. For the CDR3, the DNA is TGCGCCAGCAGCTACCGGTCCTCGGGAGCAGATACGCAGTATTTT. It encodes CASSYRSSGADTQYF.